This passage covers 5 T cell receptor beta chains from one sample sequenced in a study of blood T cell repertoires in COVID-19. Only in-frame clones appear in the TCRdb table, and some are missing; sequencing was by immunoSEQ multiplex PCR. This sample has approximately 240,000 clones, with about 93% found just once. The sample consisted of PBMCs or T cells enriched from blood (not recorded which). All receptors derive from a woman between 18 and 30 years old who had recovered from COVID-19.

The V and J genes are TRBV7-6 and TRBJ2-3; the D is unclear. The CDR3 is 13 amino acids. Trimming removed 5 bases at V and 6 bases at J, with 12 bases between. Germline-derived CDR1 and CDR2 are SGHVS and FNYEAQ. CDR3 sequence (DNA): TGTGCCAGCAGCGCGAATCAGGCGGATACGCAGTATTTT. Protein: CASSANQADTQYF.

The J gene is TRBJ1-1, the V gene TRBV2, with D perhaps matching TRBD1 (6 bases). Trimming removed 2 bases at V and 4 bases at J, with 17 bases between. Germline V gene lookup returns CDR1 SNHLY and CDR2 FYNNEI. CDR3 size: 16 residues. CDR3 protein: CASSESGRGRGTEAFF. The DNA for the CDR3 is TGTGCCAGCAGTGAATCTGGCAGGGGCAGGGGCACTGAAGCTTTCTTT.

This rearrangement joins TRBV5-1 to TRBJ1-6; 8 nucleotides match TRBD1. Unmatched junction bases numbered 7, after V lost 4 bases and J lost 10 bases. CDR1 and CDR2 from the germline V gene are SGHRS and YFSETQ. The CDR3 loop spans 14 amino acids. CDR3 amino acids: CASSEGQEGSPLHF. The DNA for the CDR3 is TGCGCCAGCAGCGAGGGACAGGAAGGGTCACCCCTCCACTTT.

This clone has a handful of counts. The chain has TRBV6-2 or TRBV6-3 and TRBJ2-7; 7 bases agree with TRBD2. The germline V gene has CDR1 MNHEY and CDR2 SVGEGT. CDR3 length equals 15 residues. Trimming at V came to 5 bases and at J to 7 bases, leaving 14 bases not matched to a gene. The CDR3, as DNA: TGTGCCAGCAGTACGATCCTTGGAATGGGGGGGGAGCAGTACTTC. As protein: CASSTILGMGGEQYF.

J is TRBJ1-4 and V is TRBV6-5; the D gene is possibly TRBD1 (5 bases). This CDR3 has 15 residues. V was shortened by 6 bases and J by 7 bases, with 18 bases between the two germline ends. Germline V lookup: CDR1 MNHEY, CDR2 SVGAGI. For the CDR3, the DNA is TGTGCCAGCAGAAATCCGGGGACGGGGGGTGAAAAACTGTTTTTT. Its protein product is CASRNPGTGGEKLFF.